The TCR beta chain under discussion was sequenced for a study of persistence of HIV-infected CD4 T cells. Study as a whole: Median time on suppressive ART was about 8 years. Whole-study findings and limits: Degenerate expanded CDR3beta sequences were enriched among CMV- and Gag-responding cells.

Lysates of CMV-infected fibroblasts at 8 to 10 ug/mL stimulated these cells. CD4+ T cells upregulating both CD40 ligand and CD69 were sorted as responding cells. Adults with HIV-1 started suppressive ART while chronically infected. Concerning this clone: Antigen: not known.

This was the immunoSEQ version 4 assay in survey mode. Template was genomic DNA at about 10 ng/uL, with up to about 1 ug used per sample. TCRdb's table, derived via immunoSEQ multiplex PCR, lists solely in-frame clones and lacks some. The profile covers 15,000 to 20,000 clones, with approximately 78% appearing a single time and about 6.8% taken by the ten largest. Losses at the gene ends were 5 bases for V and 0 bases for J; bases not matched to a gene: 4. In germline, CDR1 is MNHEY, CDR2 SVGAGI. The CDR3 totals 15 residues. The TCR was taken from an adult man with HIV who was CMV-seropositive. J is TRBJ2-3 and V is TRBV6-5, with TRBD1 matching 8 bases. The sequencing here drew on CD4+ T cells sorted from PBMCs after approximately 19-hour stimulation, taken from a patient who received antiretroviral therapy. This CDR3 is CASSPGGPSTDTQYF. DNA of the CDR3: TGTGCCAGCAGTCCAGGGGGCCCCAGCACAGATACGCAGTATTTT.